This T cell receptor (beta chain) was sequenced during a study of cytomegalovirus exposure and HLA in healthy donors. Findings and caveats of the study: Some V segments (TRBV6-2 and TRBV6-3 among them) were excluded as indistinguishable.

The PCR was carried out with 60 Vbeta primers and 13 Jbeta primers. Clones were sequenced by immunoSEQ multiplex PCR, and TCRdb holds only the in-frame ones, with some missing. The sample lists some 180,000 clones, about 10% occurring once. Details on this clone: Its antigen is currently unknown.

V lost 1 base to trimming and J lost 6 bases, with 16 bases between them. The CDR3 runs 16 residues. In germline, CDR1 is SNHLY, CDR2 FYNNEI. The J gene is TRBJ2-1, the V gene TRBV2; TRBD1 is a possible D gene (7 bases). The specimen sequenced was PBMCs. This clonotype was sampled from a woman aged 25 to 39 in good health and CMV-seropositive. CDR3 bases: TGTGCCAGCAGTGAAGTGGAGGGGGCTGGGTTCAATGAGCAGTTCTTC. This codes for CASSEVEGAGFNEQFF.